This TCR beta chain comes out of a study of shared clonotypes between healthy human individuals. Study-wide context: Those who served as donors were a couple of women and three men between the ages of 18 and 49. Study-wide findings and caveats: Generally, naive subsets came out with larger estimated richness than memory subsets.

As to this clone: What it binds is not known.

The assay was immunoSEQ multiplex PCR, and TCRdb's table has in-frame clones only and misses some. This table has 2 million to 2.5 million clones, more than 90% appearing once. Trimming cost V 0 bases and J 11 bases; bases outside gene matches: 9. In germline, CDR1 is LGHNA, CDR2 YSLEER. The CDR3 runs to 14 residues. The rearrangement joins TRBV4-3 to TRBJ1-1; 7 bases match TRBD1. This TCR derives from a man younger than 30 in good health. Sequences were obtained from naive CD4+ T cells sorted from blood. The sample's subset: CD45RA+ positively selected. Written as DNA, the CDR3 is TGCGCCAGCAGCCAAGATGCACAGGGGAGGGCTGCTTTCTTT. Its translation: CASSQDAQGRAAFF.